This T cell receptor (beta chain) was obtained from a study of CD8 T cells in ankylosing spondylitis. Study results and limitations: In ankylosing spondylitis blood, a motif of 7 to 9 highly homologous TCR beta variants appeared characteristic. The study looked at matched synovial fluid samples from ankylosing spondylitis patients. Disease-linked clones were reported to be significantly enriched there. Researchers report that disease-linked clones proved CD8+ and relatively rare in peripheral blood. In synovial fluid and blood from reactive arthritis, some motif variants were previously reported.

Preparation of TCR beta libraries was done by quantitative 5'-RACE with molecular barcodes. TCRdb redid the calling of the 5' RACE reads with MiXCR, one entry per CDR3 protein. The table shows about 540,000 distinct CDR3 sequences, with about 13% occurring only once. This clonotype was found a few times. The antigen remains unidentified. This CDR3 has 15 amino acids. V gave up 2 bases and J gave up 2 bases, with 11 bases separating them. Germline V CDR1 and CDR2: LGHNA, YNFKEQ. What was sequenced was blood, either unsorted or a sorted T cell fraction (not recorded which). The TCR originated in a male donor with ankylosing spondylitis. The chain joins TRBV4-2 to TRBJ2-3; a weak D match, TRBD1 (5 bases). The CDR3 DNA reads TGTGCCAGCAGCCAACGGCCAGGGTACACAGATACGCAGTATTTT. Amino acids: CASSQRPGYTDTQYF.